This T cell receptor beta chain was sequenced during a study of spatial heterogeneity in lung cancer. Study background: The authors sequenced available follow-up PBMC samples, taken a median of roughly 26 months after resection. Beta-chain sequences were consistently detected more often than alpha-chain sequences.

There are many counts of this clonotype. Sample time point: blood at routine non-recurrence follow-up after resection. The ends were cut back, 1 base at V and 12 bases at J, with 12 bases in the middle. Looked up from germline, CDR1 is SGHTA and CDR2 is FQGNSA. The CDR3 is made up of 13 amino acids. TCRdb independently ran MiXCR on the 5' RACE reads; one entry per CDR3 protein. The profile shows 60,000 to 85,000 distinct CDR3 sequences, approximately 8.9% of them singletons. This receptor was taken from a female donor with early-stage non-small cell lung cancer. V is TRBV7-2 and J is TRBJ1-4, with D hard to call. The input for sequencing was PBMCs, taken at follow-up. CDR3 bases: TGTGCCAGCAGCTTAGGGGCCCCGAATCAACTGTTTTTT. Translating it yields CASSLGAPNQLFF.